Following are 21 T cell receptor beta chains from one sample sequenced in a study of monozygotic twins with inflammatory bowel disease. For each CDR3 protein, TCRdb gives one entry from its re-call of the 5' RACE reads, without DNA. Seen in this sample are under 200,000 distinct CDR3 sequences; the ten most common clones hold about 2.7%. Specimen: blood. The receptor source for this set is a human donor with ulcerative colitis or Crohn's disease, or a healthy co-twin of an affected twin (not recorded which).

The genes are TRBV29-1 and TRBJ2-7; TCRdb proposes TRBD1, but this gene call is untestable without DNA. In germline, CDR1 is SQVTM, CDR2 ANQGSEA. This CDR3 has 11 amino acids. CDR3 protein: CSVAEGREQYF.

This chain's CDR3 is CACTGTSRVNEQFF. The chain combines TRBV30 with TRBJ2-1; TCRdb designates TRBD2, a call that cannot be tested without DNA. The germline CDR1 and CDR2 sequences are GTSNPN and SVGIG (reference sequence). There are 14 residues in the CDR3.

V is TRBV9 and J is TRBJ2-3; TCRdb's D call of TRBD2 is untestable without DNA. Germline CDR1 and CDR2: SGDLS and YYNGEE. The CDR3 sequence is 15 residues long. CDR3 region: CASSVGLAGADTQYF.

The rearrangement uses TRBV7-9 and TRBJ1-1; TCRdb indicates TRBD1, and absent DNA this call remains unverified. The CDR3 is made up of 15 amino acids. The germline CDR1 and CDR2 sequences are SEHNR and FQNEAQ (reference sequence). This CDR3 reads CASSSRRGLGTEAFF. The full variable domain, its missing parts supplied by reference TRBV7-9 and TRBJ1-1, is DTGVSQNPRHKITKRGQNVTFRCDPISEHNRLYWYRQTLGQGPEFLTYFQNEAQLEKSRLLSDRFSAERPKGSFSTLEIQRTEQGDSAMYLCASSSRRGLGTEAFFGQGTRLTVV.

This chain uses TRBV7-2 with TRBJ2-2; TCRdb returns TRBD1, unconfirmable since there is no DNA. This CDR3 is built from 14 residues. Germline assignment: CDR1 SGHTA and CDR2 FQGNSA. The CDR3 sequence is CASSLIPGTGELFF.

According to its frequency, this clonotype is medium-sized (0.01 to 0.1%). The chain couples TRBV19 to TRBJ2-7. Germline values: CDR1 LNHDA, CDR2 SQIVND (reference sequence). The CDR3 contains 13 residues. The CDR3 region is CASSDLVSYEQYF. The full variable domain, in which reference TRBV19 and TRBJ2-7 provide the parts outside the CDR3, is DGGITQSPKYLFRKEGQNVTLSCEQNLNHDAMYWYRQDPGQGLRLIYYSQIVNDFQKGDIAEGYSVSREKKESFPLTVTSAQKNPTAFYLCASSDLVSYEQYFGPGTRLTVT.

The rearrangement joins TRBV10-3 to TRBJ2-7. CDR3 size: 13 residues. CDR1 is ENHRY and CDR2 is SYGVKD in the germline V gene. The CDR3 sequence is CAISGLGTYEQYF.

The CDR3 is CASSQLWDYNEQYF. The rearrangement joins TRBV4-1 to TRBJ2-7; TCRdb returns TRBD2, unconfirmable since there is no DNA. The CDR3 length is 14 residues. Germline CDR1 and CDR2: MGHRA and YSYEKL.

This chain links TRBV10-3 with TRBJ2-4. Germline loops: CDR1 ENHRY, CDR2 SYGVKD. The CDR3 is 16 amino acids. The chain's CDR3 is CAIREDTARAKNIQYF.

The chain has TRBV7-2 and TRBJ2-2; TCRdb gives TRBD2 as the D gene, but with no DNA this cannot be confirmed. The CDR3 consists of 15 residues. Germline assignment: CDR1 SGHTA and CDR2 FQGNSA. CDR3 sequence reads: CASSLQSGSTGELFF. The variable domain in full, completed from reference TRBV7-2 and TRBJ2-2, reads GAGVSQSPSNKVTEKGKDVELRCDPISGHTALYWYRQSLGQGLEFLIYFQGNSAPDKSGLPSDRFSAERTGGSVSTLTIQRTQQEDSAVYLCASSLQSGSTGELFFGEGSRLTVL.

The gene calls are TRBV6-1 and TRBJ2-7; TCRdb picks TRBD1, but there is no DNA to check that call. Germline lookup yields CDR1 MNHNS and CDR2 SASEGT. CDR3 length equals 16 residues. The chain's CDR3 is CASSDLGQANSYEQYF.

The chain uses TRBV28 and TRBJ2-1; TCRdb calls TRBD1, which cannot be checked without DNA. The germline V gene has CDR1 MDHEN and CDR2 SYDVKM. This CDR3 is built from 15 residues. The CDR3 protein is CASSLGTRNRHEQFF.

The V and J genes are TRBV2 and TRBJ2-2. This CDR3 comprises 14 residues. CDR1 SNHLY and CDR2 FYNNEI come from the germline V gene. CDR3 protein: CASSSLERTGELFF.

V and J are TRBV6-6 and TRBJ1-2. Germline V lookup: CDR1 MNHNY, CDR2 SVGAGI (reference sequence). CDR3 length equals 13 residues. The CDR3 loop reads CASIRDLGRGYTF.

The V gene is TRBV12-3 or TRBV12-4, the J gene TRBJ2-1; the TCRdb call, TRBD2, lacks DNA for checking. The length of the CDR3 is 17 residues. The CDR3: CASRETTLAEIYNEQFF.

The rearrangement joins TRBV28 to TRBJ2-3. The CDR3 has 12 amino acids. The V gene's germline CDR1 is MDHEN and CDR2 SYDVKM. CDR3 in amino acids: CASTLGTDTQYF.

CDR3 residues: CASAQSDKGGDTQYF. V gene TRBV12-3 or TRBV12-4 combines with J gene TRBJ2-3; TCRdb names TRBD1, which stays unverified in the absence of DNA. The CDR3 contains 15 residues.

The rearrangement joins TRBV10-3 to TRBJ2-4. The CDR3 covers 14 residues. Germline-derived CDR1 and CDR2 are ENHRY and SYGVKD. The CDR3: CAISESNAGDIQYF.

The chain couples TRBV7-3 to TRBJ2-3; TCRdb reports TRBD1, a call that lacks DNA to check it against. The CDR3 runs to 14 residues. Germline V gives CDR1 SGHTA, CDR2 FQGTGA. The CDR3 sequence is CASSTTGSTDTQYF.

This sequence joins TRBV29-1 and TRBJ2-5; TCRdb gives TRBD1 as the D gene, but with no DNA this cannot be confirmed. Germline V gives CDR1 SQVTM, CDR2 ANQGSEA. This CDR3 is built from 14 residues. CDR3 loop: CSVAPGYGQETQYF.

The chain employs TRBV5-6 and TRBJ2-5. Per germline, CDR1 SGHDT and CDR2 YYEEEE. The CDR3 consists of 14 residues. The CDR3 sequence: CASSPHADQETQYF.